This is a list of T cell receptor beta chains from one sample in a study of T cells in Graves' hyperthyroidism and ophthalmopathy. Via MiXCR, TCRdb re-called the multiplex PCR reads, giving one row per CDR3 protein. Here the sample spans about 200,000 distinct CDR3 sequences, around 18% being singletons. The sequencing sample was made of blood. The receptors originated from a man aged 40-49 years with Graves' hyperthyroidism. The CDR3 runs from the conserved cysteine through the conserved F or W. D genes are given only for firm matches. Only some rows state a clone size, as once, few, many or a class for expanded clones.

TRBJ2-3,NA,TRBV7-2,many,TGTGCCAGCAGCTTAGAAGGCTTCCCCCTTGCCACAGATACGCAGTATTTT,CASSLEGFPLATDTQYF
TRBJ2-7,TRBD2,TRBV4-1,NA,TGCGCCAGCAGCCAAGTCAGCGGGGGGTTCGACGAGCAGTACTTC,CASSQVSGGFDEQYF
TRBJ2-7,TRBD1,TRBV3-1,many,TGTGCCAGCAGCCATCGGGACAGGGGTAACGAGCAGTACTTC,CASSHRDRGNEQYF
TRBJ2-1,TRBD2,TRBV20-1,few,TGCAGGGGGACTAGCGGGGGGTTTTCCAATGAGCAGTTCTTC,CRGTSGGFSNEQFF
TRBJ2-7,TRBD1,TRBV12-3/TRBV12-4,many,TGTGCCAGCAGTCAAATTGGGACAGGGGCGGGAAACGAGCAGTACTTC,CASSQIGTGAGNEQYF
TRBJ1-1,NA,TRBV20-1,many,TGCAGTGCAGAGATGGGGGATTGGACTGAAGCTTTCTTT,CSAEMGDWTEAFF
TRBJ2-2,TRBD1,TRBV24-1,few,TGTGCCACCAGTGGACAGGGGCTAGCCGGGGAGCTGTTTTTT,CATSGQGLAGELFF
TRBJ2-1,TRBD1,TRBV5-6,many,TGTGCCAGCAGGTTTACCGGGACAGGGTCTTTTGGTGAGCAGTTCTTC,CASRFTGTGSFGEQFF
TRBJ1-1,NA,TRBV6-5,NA,TGTGCCAGCAGTTTCTATCGGGAGAACGAAGCTTTCTTT,CASSFYRENEAFF
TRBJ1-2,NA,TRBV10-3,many,TGTGCCATCAGCGAGGAAGGTAGAGGCTACACCTTC,CAISEEGRGYTF
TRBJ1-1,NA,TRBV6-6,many,TGTGCCAGCAGTTACTCACCTGGACAGCAGCAAGCTTTCTTT,CASSYSPGQQQAFF
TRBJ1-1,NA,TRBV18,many,TGTGCCAGCTCACCACCTAGGCTTGCAGACACTGAAGCTTTCTTT,CASSPPRLADTEAFF
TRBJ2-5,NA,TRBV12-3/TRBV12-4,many,TGTGCCAGCAGTAACGGACAGAATCTGGAGACCCAGTACTTC,CASSNGQNLETQYF
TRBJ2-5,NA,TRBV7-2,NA,TGTGCCAGCAGCCCTCGTCGGACAGCTCGAGGGACCCAGTACTTC,CASSPRRTARGTQYF
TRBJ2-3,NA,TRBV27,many,TGTGCCAGCAGTGGTCGGCAGCGAGCAGATACGCAGTATTTT,CASSGRQRADTQYF
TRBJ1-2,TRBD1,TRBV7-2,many,TGTGCCAGCAGCTGGGGGGTAGCAGGGGGCTATGGCTACACCTTC,CASSWGVAGGYGYTF
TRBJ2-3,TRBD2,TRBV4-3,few,TGCGCCAGCAGCCAAGCAATTGGCAGGGAACGTGGGCTAGCGGGGGGGCAAGATACGCAGTATTTT,CASSQAIGRERGLAGGQDTQYF
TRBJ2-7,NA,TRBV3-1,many,TGTGCCAGCAGCCAAGGTTACGGCTCCTACGAGCAGTACTTC,CASSQGYGSYEQYF
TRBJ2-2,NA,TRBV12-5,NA,TGTGCTAGTGGTTTGCCCCGGAAGGGAACCGGGGAGCTGTTTTTT,CASGLPRKGTGELFF
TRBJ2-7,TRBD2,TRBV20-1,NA,TGCAGTGCTAGAGATCTCGGAGGAGCGGGAGGGCTCAGCTCCTACGAGCAGTACTTC,CSARDLGGAGGLSSYEQYF
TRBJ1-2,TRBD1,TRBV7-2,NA,TGTGCCAGCAGTCATCCCATCCGGGACAGGGTCTATGGCTACACCTTC,CASSHPIRDRVYGYTF
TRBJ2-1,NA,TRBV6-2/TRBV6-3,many,TGTGCCAGCCTGAGAAACAATGAGCAGTTCTTC,CASLRNNEQFF
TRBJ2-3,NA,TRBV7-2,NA,TGTGCCAGCAGCTTCGGGGCGGCCCTCGAGGGAGATACGCAGTATTTT,CASSFGAALEGDTQYF
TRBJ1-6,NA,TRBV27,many,TGTGCCAGCAGTTTAAGGGAGGGGGACCATAATTCACCCCTCCACTTT,CASSLREGDHNSPLHF
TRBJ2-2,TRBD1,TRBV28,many,TGTGCCAGCAGTGCAAGACAGGGGTACCGGGAGCTGTTTTTT,CASSARQGYRELFF
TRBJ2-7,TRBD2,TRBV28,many,TGTGCCAGCAGTCCCCGGACTAGCGGGATCTCCTACGAGCAGTACTTC,CASSPRTSGISYEQYF
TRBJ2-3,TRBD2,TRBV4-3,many,TGCGCCAGCAGCCAAGATGGGCTAGCGGGGAGAGATACGCAGTATTTT,CASSQDGLAGRDTQYF
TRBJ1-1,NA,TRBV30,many,TGTGCCTGGAGTGGAGGGAATGAAGCTTTCTTT,CAWSGGNEAFF
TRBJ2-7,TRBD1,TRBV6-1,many,TGTGCCAGCACTGGACAGGGGGCCTCTTACGAGCAGTACTTC,CASTGQGASYEQYF
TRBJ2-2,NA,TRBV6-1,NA,TGTGCCAGCTGCCCCCCCACCACAGTGGGAAAAACCGGGGAGCTGTTTTTT,CASCPPTTVGKTGELFF
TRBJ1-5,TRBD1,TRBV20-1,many,TGCAGTGCTTACCGACAGGGCTTTAGCAATCAGCCCCAGCATTTT,CSAYRQGFSNQPQHF
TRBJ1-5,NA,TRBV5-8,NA,TGTGCCAGCAGCGCTAAGGGGTGGGGAGATACGCAGCATTTT,CASSAKGWGDTQHF
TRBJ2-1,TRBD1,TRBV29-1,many,TGCAGCGCACCCCCCGGGACAGGGGCCTACAATGAGCAGTTCTTC,CSAPPGTGAYNEQFF
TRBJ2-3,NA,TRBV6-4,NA,TGTGCCAGCAGTGACTCACCAGGAGTCACAGATACGCAGTATTTT,CASSDSPGVTDTQYF
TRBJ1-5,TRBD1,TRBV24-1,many,TGTGCCACCAGTGATCGGACAGGGCGTAATCAGCCCCAGCATTTT,CATSDRTGRNQPQHF
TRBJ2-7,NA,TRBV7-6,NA,TGTGCCAGCAGCTTAACTGATGACTACGAGCAGTACTTC,CASSLTDDYEQYF
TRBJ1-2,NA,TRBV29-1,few,TGCAGCGTTGTCAGGGACTATGGCTACACCTTC,CSVVRDYGYTF
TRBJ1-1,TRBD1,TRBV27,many,TGTGCCAGCAGTTTATACAGGGGCACTGAAGCTTTCTTT,CASSLYRGTEAFF
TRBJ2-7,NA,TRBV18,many,TGTGCCAGCTCACCGGGAAGATACGAGCAGTACTTC,CASSPGRYEQYF
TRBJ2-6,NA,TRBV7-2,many,TGTGCCAGCAGCCGCCAGGGACCGCATGACAACGTCCTGACTTTC,CASSRQGPHDNVLTF